These 32 T cell receptor beta chains came from one sample sequenced in a study of T cells in women clearing cervical HPV infection. The assay was immunoSEQ multiplex PCR, and TCRdb's table has in-frame clones only and misses some. Recorded for this sample: tens of thousands of clones. What was sequenced was blood buffy coat. The receptors stem from a woman aged 18 to 69 with a cervical HPV16 infection that either progressed to CIN3+ or cleared (not recorded which).

Comment on this clone: The read stops 3 residues short of the end of the CDR3; the missing end is completed from the germline J gene. This rearrangement joins TRBV11-3 to TRBJ1-1; possible D gene TRBD1, 5 bases. The V end was cut by 2 bases, the J end by 2 bases, with 12 bases between. Looked up from germline, CDR1 is SGHNT and CDR2 is YENEEA. The CDR3 sequence is 15 residues long. The part of the CDR3 DNA that was read is TGTGCCAGCAGCTTATCAGGGTCCGGCAACACTGAA. Encoded protein: CASSLSGSGNTE. The whole CDR3 sequence is CASSLSGSGNTEAFF.

This chain's CDR3 is CASSSQAGANYGYTF. The CDR3 DNA, read in part, is TGTGCCAGCAGCTCCCAGGCAGGGGCTAACTATGGC. The V call is TRBV5-5, the J call TRBJ1-2, with D maybe TRBD1 (6 bases). With the read ending 3 residues before the CDR3 end, the germline J gene is used to fill in that end. Germline lookup yields CDR1 SGHKS and CDR2 YYEKEE (reference sequence). CDR3 length equals 15 residues. V was clipped by 3 bases and J by 0 bases, with 12 bases between them.

The sequenced CDR3 bases are TGCAGTGCCCGCCAGGGAGGGAGCGAG. Amino acids: CSARQGGSE. The complete CDR3 protein is CSARQGGSEQYF. V gene TRBV20-1 combines with J gene TRBJ2-7; TRBD2 aligns across 7 bases. From the germline J gene comes the end of the CDR3, since the read stops 3 residues before it. The length of the CDR3 is 12 residues. V was pared by 6 bases and J by 6 bases, with 8 bases of the junction left unmatched. Germline V gene data show CDR1 as DFQATT and CDR2 as SNEGSKA (reference sequence).

A word on this clone: The read finishes 3 residues shy of the CDR3 end, and the germline J gene is used to complete it. The V and J genes are TRBV20-1 and TRBJ2-7, with 7 bases lining up with TRBD1. From germline, CDR1 is DFQATT and CDR2 SNEGSKA (reference sequence). Trimming cost V 1 base and J 3 bases; bases outside gene matches: 6. The CDR3 runs 14 residues. The CDR3 spells CSARVTGHIYEQYF. Incomplete CDR3 DNA: TGCAGTGCTAGAGTGACAGGGCATATCTACGAG.

Notes on this clone: The sequenced fragment ends 3 residues before the CDR3 boundary, so the rest is inferred from the germline J gene. The chain recombines TRBV10-3 with TRBJ2-2, with D maybe TRBD1 (5 bases). Germline V gene lookup returns CDR1 ENHRY and CDR2 SYGVKD. The CDR3 extends over 13 amino acids. Trimming took 8 bases from V and 3 from J, leaving 10 bases between them. CDR3 residues: CAIGRGDTGELFF. Incomplete CDR3 DNA: TGTGCCATCGGAAGGGGCGACACCGGGGAG.

On this clone itself: The missing CDR3 end, 3 residues past where the read stops, is filled in from the germline J gene. The chain employs TRBV19 and TRBJ2-7; 10 bases match TRBD1. Germline V CDR1 and CDR2: LNHDA, SQIVND (reference sequence). The CDR3 spans 14 residues. V lost 4 bases, J lost 3 bases, and 3 bases stayed unmatched. The CDR3 DNA, read in part, is TGTGCCAGTAGTACTGGACAGGGGGACTACGAG. This encodes CASSTGQGDYE. The whole CDR3 is CASSTGQGDYEQYF.

Remarks on this clone: The read terminates 3 residues ahead of where the CDR3 ends, so the germline J gene completes it. The rearrangement uses TRBV11-2 and TRBJ2-7, with D perhaps matching TRBD1 (5 bases). V shed 5 bases and J shed 1 base, with 12 bases lying between them. The CDR3 totals 14 residues. From germline, CDR1 is SGHAT and CDR2 FQNNGV. CDR3 DNA, as far as it was read: TGTGCCAGCAGCCAACAGGCTAAATCCTACGAG. Its translation: CASSQQAKSYE. The complete CDR3 sequence is CASSQQAKSYEQYF.

Details on this clone: The read finishes 3 residues shy of the CDR3 end, and the germline J gene is used to complete it. V is TRBV7-3 and J is TRBJ2-2; 9 bases match TRBD1. Germline CDR1 SGHTA, CDR2 FQGTGA. This CDR3 spans 14 amino acids. The sequenced CDR3 bases are TGTGCCAGCAGCTTGGACAGGGGAGGGACACCG. It codes for CASSLDRGGTP. The whole CDR3 protein is CASSLDRGGTPLFF.

For this clone: Sequencing ends 3 residues short of the CDR3 end; the germline J gene provides the rest. This rearrangement joins TRBV19 to TRBJ1-2, with TRBD1 as a possible D gene (5 bases). There are 18 residues in the CDR3. The germline V gene has CDR1 LNHDA and CDR2 SQIVND (reference sequence). The CDR3 loop reads CASSMGLAGGPLRLDYTF. The CDR3 DNA, read in part, is TGTGCCAGTAGTATGGGACTAGCGGGAGGGCCACTCCGTCTTGAC.

Notes on this clone: The CDR3 end lies 3 residues beyond the end of the read and is filled in from the germline J gene. This chain links TRBV30 with TRBJ1-5; D perhaps matches TRBD1 (6 bases). CDR3 length: 13 residues. Trimming cost V 1 base and J 3 bases, with 7 bases left between them. Germline CDR1 reads GTSNPN; CDR2 reads SVGIG (reference sequence). CDR3 DNA (partial): TGTGCCTGGAGTGGGACAGACAATCAGCCC. Translated: CAWSGTDNQP. The entire CDR3 protein is CAWSGTDNQPQHF.

Turning to this clone: The read terminates 3 residues ahead of where the CDR3 ends, so the germline J gene completes it. The chain carries TRBV12-3 or TRBV12-4 and TRBJ2-7, with D hard to call. CDR3 length: 13 residues. Trimming left V 5 bases short and J 0 bases short, with 8 bases between. The CDR3 sequence: CASSQSISYEQYF. The part of the CDR3 DNA that was read is TGTGCCAGCAGTCAGTCCATCTCCTACGAG.

The CDR3 sequence: CASKRDGTRDTQYF. The CDR3 bases that were read are TGTGCCAGCAAAAGGGACGGGACTAGAGATACG. The genes are TRBV12-3 or TRBV12-4 and TRBJ2-3, with 8 bases that match TRBD2. The observed sequence ends 3 residues before the CDR3 terminus, with the missing tail filled in from the germline J gene. J was trimmed by 5 bases and V by 7 bases; bases with no gene match: 8. The CDR3 runs to 14 residues.

Regarding this clone: The read finishes 3 residues shy of the CDR3 end, and the germline J gene is used to complete it. The rearrangement joins TRBV6-1 to TRBJ2-5; 10 bases fit TRBD2. Trimming removed 4 bases from V and 4 bases from J; junction bases left unmatched: 9. This CDR3 comprises 16 residues. Germline CDR1 and CDR2: MNHNS and SASEGT. This CDR3 is CASSVRAGGPSETQYF. CDR3 DNA, as far as it was read: TGTGCCAGCAGTGTACGAGCGGGAGGGCCCTCAGAGACC.

As to this clone: At one end the junction does not follow the germline gene, possibly because of a read error. From the germline J gene comes the end of the CDR3, since the read stops 3 residues before it. This chain joins TRBV19 and TRBJ1-5, with 8 bases matching TRBD1. The CDR3 has 16 residues. Germline lookup yields CDR1 LNHDA and CDR2 SQIVND (reference sequence). This CDR3 reads CASSTSGGGGKQPQHF. The covered CDR3 bases are TGTGCCAGTAGTACATCAGGGGGCGGGGGCAAGCAGCCC.

A remark on this clone: The read terminates 3 residues ahead of where the CDR3 ends, so the germline J gene completes it. Different DNA sequences within this sample yield the same CDR3. The V and J genes are TRBV19 and TRBJ1-3; 11 bases align to TRBD1. The CDR3 loop spans 13 amino acids. The germline CDR1 and CDR2 sequences are LNHDA and SQIVND (reference sequence). CDR3: CASRSGTGGSIYF. The part of the CDR3 DNA that was read is TGTGCCAGTAGATCCGGGACAGGGGGATCA. The whole variable domain, filled in from reference TRBV19 and TRBJ1-3, reads DGGITQSPKYLFRKEGQNVTLSCEQNLNHDAMYWYRQDPGQGLRLIYYSQIVNDFQKGDIAEGYSVSREKKESFPLTVTSAQKNPTAFYLCASRSGTGGSIYFGEGSWLTVV.

A word on this clone: Coverage ceases 3 residues before the CDR3 finishes, and the germline J gene fills in the end. V and J are TRBV30 and TRBJ2-3, with 7 nucleotides matching TRBD2. J gave up 4 bases and V 1 base, and 2 bases lay outside the gene matches. Germline V gene sequence: CDR1 GTSNPN, CDR2 SVGIG (reference sequence). This CDR3 region has 13 residues. CDR3 amino acids: CAWSGAGADTQYF. Incomplete CDR3 DNA: TGTGCCTGGAGTGGGGCGGGGGCAGATACG. Full variable domain (outside the CDR3, taken from reference TRBV30 and TRBJ2-3): SQTIHQWPATLVQPVGSPLSLECTVEGTSNPNLYWYRQAAGRGLQLLFYSVGIGQISSEVPQNLSASRPQDRQFILSSKKLLLSDSGFYLCAWSGAGADTQYFGPGTRLTVL.

Concerning this clone itself: The read ends 3 residues early relative to the CDR3; the germline J gene fills the gap. The V gene is TRBV20-1, the J gene TRBJ2-1; 9 bases agree with TRBD2. After removal of 6 bases from V and 1 base from J, the junction contained 7 bases not matched to a gene. CDR1 is DFQATT and CDR2 is SNEGSKA in the germline V gene (reference sequence). CDR3 length equals 15 residues. CDR3 sequence reads: CSALGLASSYNEQFF. The DNA read from the CDR3 is TGCAGTGCGCTCGGACTAGCGAGTTCCTACAATGAG.

Comment on this clone: The sequence runs out 3 residues before the end of the CDR3; the remainder is reconstructed from the germline J gene. V usage is TRBV11-2 and J usage is TRBJ2-7, with a weak D call TRBD2 (6 bases). Looked up from germline, CDR1 is SGHAT and CDR2 is FQNNGV. The ends were cut back, 6 bases at V and 0 bases at J, with 9 bases in the middle. The CDR3 is 13 residues long. CDR3 region: CASRTSFSYEQYF. The sequenced CDR3 bases are TGTGCCAGCAGAACTAGCTTCTCCTACGAG.

CDR3 loop: CASSEKNRRTDTYTF. The sequenced part of the CDR3 DNA is TGTGCCAGCTCAGAGAAGAACAGACGCACAGATACC. This chain links TRBV18 with TRBJ1-2, with D unclear. The read ends 3 residues shy of where the CDR3 ends; the end is completed using the germline J gene. There are 15 residues in the CDR3. In germline, CDR1 is KGHSH, CDR2 LQKENI.

With respect to this clone: Coverage ceases 3 residues before the CDR3 finishes, and the germline J gene fills in the end. The rearrangement links TRBV19 to TRBJ1-5, with unresolved D. The CDR3 sequence is 15 residues long. V was pared by 8 bases and J by 0 bases, with 14 bases between. CDR1 and CDR2 from the germline V gene are LNHDA and SQIVND (reference sequence). The CDR3 loop is CASRKTSYSNQPQHF. Partial CDR3 DNA: TGTGCCAGTCGGAAGACAAGTTATAGCAATCAGCCC.

Incomplete CDR3 DNA: TGTGCCAGCAGCCAAGATCGGGCAGGGTGGAATGGC. Residues: CASSQDRAGWNG. In full, the CDR3 reads CASSQDRAGWNGYTF. The J gene is TRBJ1-2, the V gene TRBV14, with D possibly being TRBD1 (5 bases). The read ends 3 residues shy of where the CDR3 ends; the end is completed using the germline J gene. V lost 0 bases to trimming and J lost 6 bases, with 14 bases between them. CDR3 length: 15 residues. Looked up from germline, CDR1 is SGHDN and CDR2 is FVKESK.

On this clone: The sequence runs out 3 residues before the end of the CDR3; the remainder is reconstructed from the germline J gene. The rearrangement links TRBV30 to TRBJ2-5; 7 bases are a match to TRBD2. The CDR3 consists of 16 residues. After removal of 0 bases from V and 5 bases from J, the junction contained 12 bases not matched to a gene. The germline gives CDR1 GTSNPN, CDR2 SVGIG (reference sequence). The CDR3 protein is CAWSVAPGLKWETQYF. CDR3 bases read: TGTGCCTGGAGTGTAGCCCCGGGACTAAAATGGGAGACC.

Details on this clone: Read sequence stops 3 residues before the CDR3 end, and the germline J gene provides the missing end. The J gene is TRBJ2-1, the V gene TRBV5-4; 7 bases line up with TRBD1. V dropped 4 bases and J dropped 4; count of bases not matched to a gene: 2. Germline V gives CDR1 SGHNT, CDR2 YYREEE (reference sequence). CDR3 length equals 13 residues. CDR3 loop: CASSPQGYNEQFF. The sequenced part of the CDR3 DNA is TGTGCCAGCAGCCCACAGGGGTACAATGAG.

With regard to this clone: The DNA ends 3 residues before the CDR3 does, and the rest of the CDR3 is filled in from the germline J gene. The gene calls are TRBV20-1 and TRBJ2-2, with a tentative D call TRBD1 (6 bases). The germline V and J ends were trimmed by 2 bases and 1 base, with 11 bases remaining between them. Per germline, CDR1 DFQATT and CDR2 SNEGSKA (reference sequence). This CDR3 is built from 15 residues. CDR3 DNA (partial): TGCAGTGCTAGAACCCTAGGGGGGAACACCGGGGAG. It yields the protein CSARTLGGNTGE. The CDR3 in its entirety is CSARTLGGNTGELFF.

Details on this clone: Read coverage stops 3 residues before the CDR3 terminus; the germline J gene supplies the remainder. The chain uses TRBV30 and TRBJ1-5, with D perhaps matching TRBD1 (6 bases). Germline V gene data show CDR1 as GTSNPN and CDR2 as SVGIG (reference sequence). This CDR3 spans 15 amino acids. Deletions cut 1 base from V and 7 bases from J, with 17 bases between. Here the CDR3 reads CAWSAPRGLIQPQHF. The sequenced CDR3 bases are TGTGCCTGGAGTGCCCCGAGGGGGTTGATCCAGCCC.

Notes on this clone: The read comes to an end 3 residues before the CDR3 does, leaving the germline J gene to fill in the end. The chain is built from TRBV7-6 and TRBJ2-7; maybe TRBD1 (6 bases). Germline values: CDR1 SGHVS, CDR2 FNYEAQ. This CDR3 is built from 17 residues. V lost 0 bases and J 3 bases, leaving 18 bases between the germline ends. CDR3 loop: CASSLARPGTLDYEQYF. The sequenced CDR3 bases are TGTGCCAGCAGCTTAGCTCGACCCGGGACACTCGACTACGAG.

About this clone itself: Sequencing ends 3 residues short of the CDR3 end; the germline J gene provides the rest. The rearrangement joins TRBV2 to TRBJ1-5, with 9 bases lining up with TRBD1. The trim removed 5 bases at V and 7 bases at J, leaving 6 bases unmatched. The CDR3 spans 14 residues. Germline CDR1 SNHLY, CDR2 FYNNEI. CDR3 protein: CASSLQGAGQPQHF. The sequenced CDR3 bases are TGTGCCAGCAGTCTACAGGGGGCAGGGCAGCCC.

Worth noting for this clone: The read terminates 3 residues before the CDR3 end, so the remaining end is supplied by the germline J gene. J is TRBJ1-1 and V is TRBV7-3; weak D call: TRBD1 (5 bases). V was pared by 6 bases and J by 1 base, with 15 bases between. The germline V gene encodes CDR1 SGHTA and CDR2 FQGTGA. This CDR3 spans 15 amino acids. The CDR3 sequence is CASSPPRQKNTEAFF. The sequenced CDR3 bases are TGTGCCAGCAGTCCACCCCGACAGAAGAACACTGAA.

CDR3: CASSGDRSSGNTIYF. The CDR3 bases that were read are TGCGCCAGCAGCGGGGACAGGTCCTCTGGAAACACC. The chain combines TRBV5-1 with TRBJ1-3; 8 nucleotides match TRBD1. From the germline J gene comes the end of the CDR3, since the read stops 3 residues before it. The junction had 3 bases not matched to a gene; V was cut back by 4 bases and J by 0 bases. CDR1 and CDR2 from the germline V gene are SGHRS and YFSETQ. The CDR3 is 15 residues long.

Concerning this clone: The DNA ends 3 residues before the CDR3 does, and the rest of the CDR3 is filled in from the germline J gene. The chain couples TRBV20-1 to TRBJ1-4; 10 nucleotides align to TRBD1. Germline V gene data show CDR1 as DFQATT and CDR2 as SNEGSKA (reference sequence). This CDR3 has 14 amino acids. V was pared by 0 bases and J by 8 bases, with 3 bases of the junction left unmatched. CDR3 bases read: TGCAGTGCTAGAGATACGGGACAGGGGGAAAAA. Translated: CSARDTGQGEK. The whole CDR3 protein reads CSARDTGQGEKLFF.

This CDR3 reads CASSQRTGGYQETQYF. Partial CDR3 DNA: TGTGCCAGCAGCCAGAGGACAGGGGGCTACCAAGAGACC. The genes are TRBV14 and TRBJ2-5; 11 nucleotides line up with TRBD1. The read ends 3 residues early relative to the CDR3; the germline J gene fills the gap. J was trimmed by 0 bases and V by 3 bases; bases with no gene match: 3. The CDR3 runs 16 residues. Germline CDR1 is SGHDN and CDR2 is FVKESK.

The CDR3 reads CASSRGSSLAKNIQYF. CDR3 DNA (partial): TGTGCCAGCAGCCGGGGCAGTAGTCTAGCCAAAAACATT. The chain recombines TRBV14 with TRBJ2-4; TRBD1 is a possible D gene (5 bases). Coverage ceases 3 residues before the CDR3 finishes, and the germline J gene fills in the end. The V and J ends lost 4 bases and 0 bases respectively, with 13 bases between them. The CDR3 consists of 16 residues. The germline V gene encodes CDR1 SGHDN and CDR2 FVKESK.